Following are 30 T cell receptor beta chains from one sample sequenced in a study of human T cells and chemical hapten exposure. Single cDNA molecules in the library carried unique molecular identifiers attached during preparation. TCRdb re-called the reads with MiXCR, one entry per CDR3 protein. The sample holds several thousand distinct CDR3 sequences, 49% seen once. Treatment defined: therapeutic diphenylcyclopropenone sensitization with weekly scalp DPC. Source: whole blood, taken before DPC sensitization or 2, 6, or about 24 weeks after (not recorded which). Receptors originate from an adult with alopecia areata. Some clones in this sample may be carry-over from other donors' samples. This table probably holds off-target reads from a library built for another chain.

This clonotype was seen a few times. V and J are TRBV4-2 and TRBJ2-6, with D unresolved. This CDR3 has 14 residues. Trimming cost V 4 bases and J 2 bases, with 6 bases left between them. CDR1 is LGHNA, CDR2 YNFKEQ, per germline. The CDR3 loop reads CASSLGTGANVLTF. CDR3 DNA: TGTGCCAGCAGCCTCGGAACTGGGGCCAACGTCCTGACTTTC.

The V and J genes are TRBV4-1 and TRBJ2-7; no clear D gene. Germline V gene lookup returns CDR1 MGHRA and CDR2 YSYEKL. The CDR3 length is 13 residues. Trimming stripped 1 base from V and 3 bases from J, with 7 bases between. The CDR3 protein is CASSQVPHYEQYF. CDR3 nucleotides: TGCGCCAGCAGCCAAGTTCCTCACTACGAGCAGTACTTC.

Only a few counts were recorded for this clonotype. DNA for the CDR3: TGTGCCAGCAGAGGGGGGTTTAGCACAGATACGCAGTATTTT. This sequence encodes CASRGGFSTDTQYF. The rearrangement joins TRBV28 to TRBJ2-3; D could derive from TRBD1 or TRBD2 (6 bases each). The CDR3 contains 14 residues. Trimming stripped 6 bases from V and 0 bases from J, with 10 bases between. Germline CDR1 and CDR2: MDHEN and SYDVKM. Together with reference TRBV28 and TRBJ2-3, the CDR3 gives the full variable domain: DVKVTQSSRYLVKRTGEKVFLECVQDMDHENMFWYRQDPGLGLRLIYFSYDVKMKEKGDIPEGYSVSREKKERFSLILESASTNQTSMYLCASRGGFSTDTQYFGPGTRLTVL.

A few counts support this clonotype. This sequence joins TRBV2 and TRBJ2-3; 7 bases line up with TRBD1. The CDR3 has 15 amino acids. V lost 6 bases and J lost 1; bases outside the gene matches: 7. The V gene's germline CDR1 is SNHLY and CDR2 FYNNEI. The CDR3 region has the DNA TGTGCCAGCAGGCCGTACGACAGGGGCACAGATACGCAGTATTTT. This codes for CASRPYDRGTDTQYF. Complete variable domain (other parts from reference TRBV2 and TRBJ2-3): EPEVTQTPSHQVTQMGQEVILRCVPISNHLYFYWYRQILGQKVEFLVSFYNNEISEKSEIFDDQFSVERPDGSNFTLKIRSTKLEDSAMYFCASRPYDRGTDTQYFGPGTRLTVL.

This chain joins TRBV19 and TRBJ2-3; 7 bases fit TRBD1. Trimming cost V 3 bases and J 0 bases; bases outside gene matches: 12. Germline V gives CDR1 LNHDA, CDR2 SQIVND (reference sequence). CDR3 length: 18 amino acids. CDR3 loop: CASSIRNRDSTSTDTQYF. The CDR3 DNA reads as TGTGCCAGTAGTATTAGAAATAGGGACAGTACTAGCACAGATACGCAGTATTTT.

V usage is TRBV29-1 and J usage is TRBJ2-7, with D unresolved. The CDR3 contains 13 residues. Germline assignment: CDR1 SQVTM and CDR2 ANQGSEA. V lost 0 bases and J lost 4, with 10 bases in between. In DNA, the CDR3 is TGCAGCGTTGAAGATGACGAGCGTTACGAGCAGTACTTC. Translating it yields CSVEDDERYEQYF.

The DNA for the CDR3 is TGTGCCAGCAGCGCCCGGGGGACAAACCTACCTTACGAGCAGTACTTC. Its translation is CASSARGTNLPYEQYF. This chain links TRBV9 with TRBJ2-7; either TRBD1 or TRBD2 may fit D (6 bases each). V lost 3 bases and J lost 4, with 20 bases in between. Germline-derived CDR1 and CDR2 are SGDLS and YYNGEE. The CDR3 runs to 16 residues.

This clonotype was observed a single time. The chain is built from TRBV2 and TRBJ2-2, with a possible D match to TRBD2 (5 bases). Germline CDR1 SNHLY, CDR2 FYNNEI. This CDR3 spans 16 amino acids. Trimming took 3 bases from V and 6 from J, leaving 17 bases between them. This CDR3 is CASSDPGFSDSGELFF. In DNA, the CDR3 is TGTGCCAGCAGTGATCCGGGGTTTTCCGACTCCGGGGAGCTGTTTTTT.

The chain uses TRBV18 and TRBJ2-1; 12 bases map to TRBD2. J gave up 7 bases and V 5 bases, and 9 bases lay outside the gene matches. The CDR3 has 16 residues. CDR1 and CDR2 from the germline V gene are KGHSH and LQKENI. CDR3: CASSAALAGGSNEQFF. The CDR3 bases are TGTGCCAGCTCAGCCGCACTAGCGGGAGGATCGAATGAGCAGTTCTTC. Complete variable domain (other parts from reference TRBV18 and TRBJ2-1): NAGVMQNPRHLVRRRGQEARLRCSPMKGHSHVYWYRQLPEEGLKFMVYLQKENIIDESGMPKERFSAEFPKEGPSILRIQQVVRGDSAAYFCASSAALAGGSNEQFFGPGTRLTVL.

V is TRBV7-9 and J is TRBJ1-1; D remains unclear. The germline V gene has CDR1 SEHNR and CDR2 FQNEAQ (reference sequence). V was clipped by 5 bases and J by 7 bases, with 14 bases between them. The CDR3 runs to 13 residues. The CDR3 DNA is TGTGCCAGCAGCGAAAGAAGTGGCCTTGAAGCTTTCTTT. Translation gives CASSERSGLEAFF.

The chain carries TRBV28 and TRBJ2-5; no definite D call. Germline V lookup: CDR1 MDHEN, CDR2 SYDVKM. With 5 bases removed from V and 12 bases from J, the gap between germline ends came to 7 bases. The CDR3 has 9 amino acids. This CDR3 reads CASSPPKYF. CDR3 nucleotide sequence: TGTGCCAGCAGTCCGCCAAAGTACTTC. Using reference TRBV28 and TRBJ2-5 for the parts outside the CDR3, the full variable domain is DVKVTQSSRYLVKRTGEKVFLECVQDMDHENMFWYRQDPGLGLRLIYFSYDVKMKEKGDIPEGYSVSREKKERFSLILESASTNQTSMYLCASSPPKYFGPGTRLLVL.

The genes are TRBV6-2 or TRBV6-3 and TRBJ2-1, with a weak D call TRBD1 (6 bases). V lost 6 bases and J lost 6, with 18 bases in between. This CDR3 region has 15 residues. The germline gives CDR1 MNHEY, CDR2 SVGEGT. The CDR3 DNA follows: TGTGCCAGCAGGTTAGAACAGGGAAAGGGCAATGAGCAGTTCTTC. Translated: CASRLEQGKGNEQFF.

The J gene is TRBJ1-1, the V gene TRBV2; D gene ambiguous. The CDR3 contains 14 residues. Trimming took 10 bases from V and 1 from J, leaving 16 bases between them. Germline values: CDR1 SNHLY, CDR2 FYNNEI. The CDR3 region is CATTVTGSNTEAFF. DNA for the CDR3: TGTGCCACCACCGTGACGGGGTCGAACACTGAAGCTTTCTTT.

The gene calls are TRBV20-1 and TRBJ2-1; no firm D call. The V and J ends lost 3 bases and 1 base respectively, with 13 bases between them. Germline assignment: CDR1 DFQATT and CDR2 SNEGSKA (reference sequence). The CDR3 loop spans 15 amino acids. Here the CDR3 reads CSARDSARSYNEQFF. The CDR3 nucleotides read TGCAGTGCTAGGGATTCAGCTCGATCCTACAATGAGCAGTTCTTC.

The chain links TRBV7-2 to TRBJ2-2; D remains unclear. The CDR3 runs 15 residues. CDR1 is SGHTA and CDR2 is FQGNSA in the germline V gene. V was cut by 5 bases and J by 2 bases, with 12 bases left in between. In nucleotides, the CDR3 is TGTGCCAGCAGCCCGTCCCGTTTCAACACCGGGGAGCTGTTTTTT. Protein: CASSPSRFNTGELFF.

There are a few counts of this clonotype. The V gene is TRBV7-2, the J gene TRBJ2-3; TRBD1 might be the D (7 bases). Per germline, CDR1 SGHTA and CDR2 FQGNSA. There are 15 residues in the CDR3. V shed 2 bases and J shed 3 bases, with 12 bases lying between them. CDR3 protein: CASSLSAGGTDTQYF. The CDR3 bases are TGTGCCAGCAGCTTATCGGCAGGGGGGACAGATACGCAGTATTTT.

The chain carries TRBV12-3 or TRBV12-4 and TRBJ2-1; D not certain. The V end lost 6 bases, the J end lost 7 bases, and 19 bases lay between the germline ends. This CDR3 region has 15 residues. CDR3 in DNA: TGTGCCAGCAGAAAACTCCTTCAGACGCGGAATGAGCAGTTCTTC. It is translated as CASRKLLQTRNEQFF.

There are a few counts of this clonotype. The CDR3 spells CASSSPTGRAGANVLTF. As DNA, the CDR3 is TGTGCCAGCAGCAGCCCCACAGGGCGCGCCGGGGCCAACGTCCTGACTTTC. The chain joins TRBV7-2 to TRBJ2-6, with D possibly matching TRBD1 (6 bases). Trimming pared 5 bases from V and 4 bases from J, leaving 18 bases between. The V gene's germline CDR1 is SGHTA and CDR2 FQGNSA. This CDR3 has 17 amino acids. Complete variable domain (other parts from reference TRBV7-2 and TRBJ2-6): GAGVSQSPSNKVTEKGKDVELRCDPISGHTALYWYRQSLGQGLEFLIYFQGNSAPDKSGLPSDRFSAERTGGSVSTLTIQRTQQEDSAVYLCASSSPTGRAGANVLTFGAGSRLTVL.

This clonotype has just a few counts. The V call is TRBV28, the J call TRBJ2-7; no reliable D call. V was clipped by 6 bases and J by 0 bases, with 9 bases between them. Germline-derived CDR1 and CDR2 are MDHEN and SYDVKM. The CDR3 is 13 residues long. CDR3 amino acids: CASRSDGSYEQYF. The CDR3 region has the DNA TGTGCCAGCAGATCGGACGGCTCCTACGAGCAGTACTTC. The full variable domain, its missing parts supplied by reference TRBV28 and TRBJ2-7, is DVKVTQSSRYLVKRTGEKVFLECVQDMDHENMFWYRQDPGLGLRLIYFSYDVKMKEKGDIPEGYSVSREKKERFSLILESASTNQTSMYLCASRSDGSYEQYFGPGTRLTVT.

V gene TRBV28 combines with J gene TRBJ2-7; unclear D gene. Trimming left V 3 bases short and J 6 bases short, with 12 bases between. Per the germline V gene, CDR1 is MDHEN and CDR2 is SYDVKM. The length of the CDR3 is 13 residues. CDR3 nucleotides: TGTGCCAGCAGTTTGCCTACTCCTAGCGAGCAGTACTTC. This encodes CASSLPTPSEQYF.

This chain links TRBV6-2 or TRBV6-3 with TRBJ2-3, with D possibly being TRBD2 (6 bases). This CDR3 has 13 residues. The germline gives CDR1 MNHEY, CDR2 SVGEGT. V shed 7 bases and J shed 6 bases, with 14 bases lying between them. CDR3: CASKPPGVDTQYF. The CDR3, as DNA: TGTGCCAGCAAACCACCGGGGGTCGATACGCAGTATTTT.

The rearrangement joins TRBV12-3 or TRBV12-4 to TRBJ2-3; D is unclear. The CDR3 covers 14 residues. V dropped 3 bases and J dropped 4 bases, with 11 bases sitting between them. CDR3 coding DNA: TGTGCCAGCAGTTTTGCCGACGGTCCAGATACGCAGTATTTT. This encodes CASSFADGPDTQYF.

The genes are TRBV5-4 and TRBJ1-1, with D hard to call. The CDR3 spans 13 residues. Trimming removed 2 bases from V and 0 bases from J, with 5 bases in between. CDR1 SGHNT and CDR2 YYREEE come from the germline V gene (reference sequence). This CDR3 reads CASSLSVNTEAFF. The CDR3 nucleotides are TGTGCCAGCAGCTTATCGGTGAACACTGAAGCTTTCTTT. Full variable domain (rest looked up from reference TRBV5-4 and TRBJ1-1): ETGVTQSPTHLIKTRGQQVTLRCSSQSGHNTVSWYQQALGQGPQFIFQYYREEENGRGNFPPRFSGLQFPNYSSELNVNALELDDSALYLCASSLSVNTEAFFGQGTRLTVV.

This rearrangement joins TRBV20-1 to TRBJ2-7, with D possibly matching TRBD2 (6 bases). Germline loops: CDR1 DFQATT, CDR2 SNEGSKA (reference sequence). Trimming removed 6 bases at V and 2 bases at J, with 14 bases between. This CDR3 spans 13 amino acids. The CDR3 protein is CSAPAGEAYEQYF. The CDR3 coding sequence is TGCAGTGCCCCTGCTGGGGAGGCCTACGAGCAGTACTTC.

This clonotype was seen a handful of times. The chain employs TRBV9 and TRBJ2-2, with D uncertain. CDR3 length: 14 residues. Per the germline V gene, CDR1 is SGDLS and CDR2 is YYNGEE. Trimming left V 0 bases short and J 4 bases short, with 7 bases between. CDR3 sequence (DNA): TGTGCCAGCAGCGTAGCGGCCGCCACCGGGGAGCTGTTTTTT. Translating it yields CASSVAAATGELFF.

This chain links TRBV7-2 with TRBJ2-2; D remains ambiguous. Germline V CDR1 and CDR2: SGHTA, FQGNSA. Trimming shortened V by 1 base and J by 9 bases, and 9 bases separated the two germline ends. This CDR3 contains 13 residues. In DNA form, the CDR3 reads TGTGCCAGCAGCTTAGTACGTGGGAGGGAGCTGTTTTTT. Residues: CASSLVRGRELFF. Complete variable domain (other parts from reference TRBV7-2 and TRBJ2-2): GAGVSQSPSNKVTEKGKDVELRCDPISGHTALYWYRQSLGQGLEFLIYFQGNSAPDKSGLPSDRFSAERTGGSVSTLTIQRTQQEDSAVYLCASSLVRGRELFFGEGSRLTVL.

The V gene is TRBV4-2, the J gene TRBJ2-3; TRBD1 matches 7 bases. The CDR3 loop spans 15 amino acids. The germline V gene encodes CDR1 LGHNA and CDR2 YNFKEQ. The J segment lost 0 bases and the V segment lost 5 bases, leaving 5 bases of the junction unmatched. The CDR3 DNA sequence: TGTGCCAGCAGCGGGTCGGACAGGAGCACAGATACGCAGTATTTT. Residues: CASSGSDRSTDTQYF.

This clonotype has only one observation. The V gene is TRBV12-3 or TRBV12-4, the J gene TRBJ2-3; the match to TRBD2 covers 7 bases. The junction had 5 bases not matched to a gene; V was cut back by 6 bases and J by 2 bases. This CDR3 is 14 amino acids long. Written as DNA, the CDR3 is TGTGCCAGCAGCCGGCGGGGGTACACAGATACGCAGTATTTT. Translation gives CASSRRGYTDTQYF.

V usage is TRBV10-2 and J usage is TRBJ2-7; TRBD1 matches 8 bases. The CDR3 length is 13 residues. V lost 2 bases, J lost 3 bases, and 0 bases stayed unmatched. Germline V lookup: CDR1 WSHSY, CDR2 SAAADI. The CDR3: CASSETGGYEQYF. DNA of the CDR3: TGCGCCAGCAGTGAGACAGGGGGCTACGAGCAGTACTTC.

This sequence joins TRBV27 and TRBJ2-5; D not resolved. Germline V lookup: CDR1 MNHEY, CDR2 SMNVEV (reference sequence). Trimming stripped 3 bases from V and 4 bases from J, with 9 bases between. CDR3 size: 13 residues. The CDR3 DNA follows: TGTGCCAGCAGTTTTGTGTTAGGAGAGACCCAGTACTTC. Amino acid sequence: CASSFVLGETQYF.